The 31 T cell receptor beta chains below all came from one sample that was sequenced in a study of vaccination effects on CD4 cells after COVID-19. After roughly 9 days in culture, the CD4+ T cells were isolated. Their cognate antigens are unknown. Method: immunoSEQ multiplex PCR; TCRdb's copy keeps in-frame clones and lacks some. Of 45,000 to 60,000 clones listed, roughly 80% were seen once; the top ten hold approximately 2.8%. Sequences were derived from CD4+ T cells from PBMCs cultured without peptide, sampled before COVID-19 vaccination. The receptor source for this set is a human donor who received a COVID-19 vaccine.

This clone turned up a few times. The gene calls are TRBV21-1 and TRBJ2-2. TRBV21-1 is described as a pseudogene. The CDR3 sequence is 15 residues long. DNA for the CDR3: TGTGCCAGCAGCGATAATGCCTCGAACACCGGGGAGCTGTTTTTT. Protein: CASSDNASNTGELFF.

The chain recombines TRBV9 with TRBJ2-5, with 7 nucleotides matching TRBD2. Trimming at V came to 6 bases and at J to 4 bases, leaving 18 bases not matched to a gene. The CDR3 totals 17 residues. CDR1 and CDR2 (germline): SGDLS, YYNGEE. Written as DNA, the CDR3 is TGTGCCAGCACCCTCTCCGGGGGGACCTTCCCTGGAGAGACCCAGTACTTC. This codes for CASTLSGGTFPGETQYF. The complete variable domain, with remaining parts taken from reference TRBV9 and TRBJ2-5, reads DSGVTQTPKHLITATGQRVTLRCSPRSGDLSVYWYQQSLDQGLQFLIQYYNGEERAKGNILERFSAQQFPDLHSELNLSSLELGDSALYFCASTLSGGTFPGETQYFGPGTRLLVL.

The rearrangement uses TRBV30 and TRBJ1-2; no firm D call. Trimming left V 0 bases short and J 0 bases short, with 11 bases between. Germline lookup yields CDR1 GTSNPN and CDR2 SVGIG (reference sequence). This CDR3 has 15 residues. The CDR3 nucleotides are TGTGCCTGGAGTGTAGCCGGAACTTCTAACTATGGCTACACCTTC. Translating gives CAWSVAGTSNYGYTF.

DNA of the CDR3: TGTGCCAGCAGCCGAGGGACAGGGGGCTCGGTCACCGGGGAGCTGTTTTTT. This gives the protein CASSRGTGGSVTGELFF. The V and J genes are TRBV7-3 and TRBJ2-2; 12 nucleotides agree with TRBD1. After removal of 5 bases from V and 4 bases from J, the junction contained 8 bases not matched to a gene. The CDR3 covers 17 residues. CDR1 and CDR2 (germline): SGHTA, FQGTGA.

The chain uses TRBV27 and TRBJ2-5; 14 nucleotides align to TRBD2. The V and J ends lost 2 bases and 4 bases, in that order; junction bases with no gene match: 6. This CDR3 is built from 17 residues. From germline, CDR1 is MNHEY and CDR2 SMNVEV (reference sequence). CDR3 nucleotide sequence: TGTGCCAGCAGTTTACGACTAGCGGGGGGGCGGATAGAGACCCAGTACTTC. Encoded protein: CASSLRLAGGRIETQYF.

In its sample, this clone was seen a few times. The V gene is TRBV5-8, the J gene TRBJ2-2; 7 nucleotides line up with TRBD1. Germline assignment: CDR1 SGHTS and CDR2 YDEGEE. This CDR3 has 16 residues. J lost 2 bases, V lost 5 bases, and 9 bases had no gene match. CDR3 sequence: CASRRQGGSNTGELFF. The CDR3 nucleotides are TGTGCCAGCAGAAGACAGGGTGGGTCAAACACCGGGGAGCTGTTTTTT.

This rearrangement joins TRBV5-1 to TRBJ2-3; possibly TRBD2 for D (5 bases). This CDR3 is 15 amino acids long. Germline values: CDR1 SGHRS, CDR2 YFSETQ. The V and J ends lost 0 bases and 8 bases respectively, with 16 bases between them. The CDR3 region has the DNA TGCGCCAGCAGCTTGGGGAACAGCCTAGCCGGTACGCAGTATTTT. Translated, it gives CASSLGNSLAGTQYF. Based on the CDR3 plus reference TRBV5-1 and TRBJ2-3, the full variable domain is KAGVTQTPRYLIKTRGQQVTLSCSPISGHRSVSWYQQTPGQGLQFLFEYFSETQRNKGNFPGRFSGRQFSNSRSEMNVSTLELGDSALYLCASSLGNSLAGTQYFGPGTRLTVL.

For the CDR3, the DNA is TGTGCCAGCAGCCAATCAAGGAACTATGGCTACACCTTC. Translating it yields CASSQSRNYGYTF. The V call is TRBV14, the J call TRBJ1-2, with D hard to call. This CDR3 comprises 13 residues. Trimming removed 2 bases at V and 2 bases at J, with 6 bases between. The germline V gene has CDR1 SGHDN and CDR2 FVKESK.

This clone showed up just a few times. The chain links TRBV19 to TRBJ1-6, with D unresolved. V lost 6 bases and J lost 8, with 14 bases in between. The CDR3 loop spans 14 amino acids. CDR1 and CDR2 from the germline V gene are LNHDA and SQIVND (reference sequence). The CDR3 loop reads CASSLTALDSPLHF. The CDR3 DNA reads TGTGCCAGTAGCCTCACAGCGTTGGATTCACCCCTCCACTTT.

The rearrangement links TRBV19 to TRBJ2-3, with a weak D call TRBD2 (5 bases). The CDR3 consists of 13 residues. Trimming cost V 5 bases and J 0 bases, with 6 bases left between them. Germline V CDR1 and CDR2: LNHDA, SQIVND (reference sequence). CDR3 bases: TGTGCCAGTAGTTGGACTAGCACAGATACGCAGTATTTT. Translation gives CASSWTSTDTQYF.

The chain carries TRBV2 and TRBJ2-1, with a weak D call TRBD2 (6 bases). The CDR3 spans 15 residues. Trimming shortened V by 1 base and J by 4 bases, and 11 bases separated the two germline ends. Germline-derived CDR1 and CDR2 are SNHLY and FYNNEI. CDR3 nucleotide sequence: TGTGCCAGCAGTGAAGACGGGGGACGTTACAATGAGCAGTTCTTC. Translating it yields CASSEDGGRYNEQFF.

The chain carries TRBV18 and TRBJ1-1; D unresolved. From germline, CDR1 is KGHSH and CDR2 LQKENI. V was trimmed by 3 bases and J by 3 bases, leaving 5 bases between them. CDR3 size: 12 residues. CDR3 region: CASSPLHTEAFF. The CDR3 DNA sequence: TGTGCCAGCTCACCCTTACACACTGAAGCTTTCTTT.

There are a few counts of this clone. The J gene is TRBJ2-3, the V gene TRBV28; the D gene could be TRBD1 or TRBD2 (5 bases each). Germline lookup yields CDR1 MDHEN and CDR2 SYDVKM. V was pared by 2 bases and J by 5 bases, with 14 bases between. The CDR3 is 15 amino acids. The CDR3 loop is CASSLVGRGKDTQYF. The CDR3 DNA reads as TGTGCCAGCAGTTTAGTGGGACGAGGGAAAGATACGCAGTATTTT. Filled out from reference TRBV28 and TRBJ2-3, the complete variable domain reads DVKVTQSSRYLVKRTGEKVFLECVQDMDHENMFWYRQDPGLGLRLIYFSYDVKMKEKGDIPEGYSVSREKKERFSLILESASTNQTSMYLCASSLVGRGKDTQYFGPGTRLTVL.

This chain connects TRBV19 to TRBJ2-6; 8 positions match TRBD1. The J segment lost 4 bases and the V segment lost 6 bases, leaving 14 bases of the junction unmatched. The germline V gene encodes CDR1 LNHDA and CDR2 SQIVND (reference sequence). The CDR3 spans 18 residues. The DNA for the CDR3 is TGTGCCAGTAGGGATCAAGACAGGGGTTTTATCGGGGCCAACGTCCTGACTTTC. It yields the protein CASRDQDRGFIGANVLTF.

The chain has TRBV7-3 and TRBJ2-5, with D uncertain. Trimming removed 4 bases at V and 4 bases at J, with 10 bases between. This CDR3 has 13 amino acids. Germline V gene sequence: CDR1 SGHTA, CDR2 FQGTGA. CDR3 sequence (DNA): TGTGCCAGCAGCTCCACGGTAGTAGAGACCCAGTACTTC. It is translated as CASSSTVVETQYF.

This clone was seen only once. This chain links TRBV5-4 with TRBJ2-2; TRBD1 agrees at 12 bases. Losses at the gene ends were 2 bases for V and 7 bases for J; bases not matched to a gene: 3. There are 15 residues in the CDR3. Germline-derived CDR1 and CDR2 are SGHNT and YYREEE (reference sequence). The DNA of the CDR3 is TGTGCCAGCAGCTTTGGGACAGGGGGCAACGGGGAGCTGTTTTTT. Translated, it gives CASSFGTGGNGELFF.

A few counts support this clone. The V call is TRBV5-5, the J call TRBJ1-2; 7 bases are shared with TRBD1. J lost 2 bases, V lost 5 bases, and 24 bases had no gene match. The CDR3 is made up of 20 amino acids. The germline CDR1 and CDR2 sequences are SGHKS and YYEKEE (reference sequence). CDR3 DNA: TGTGCCAGCAGGCAAGTGCGCCTTGACCGCGGACAGGTCAGAAACTATGGCTACACCTTC. Translating it yields CASRQVRLDRGQVRNYGYTF.

The rearrangement joins TRBV4-1 to TRBJ1-2; D is unresolved. This CDR3 is built from 16 residues. Trimming shortened V by 0 bases and J by 3 bases, and 14 bases separated the two germline ends. Germline assignment: CDR1 MGHRA and CDR2 YSYEKL. The CDR3 sequence is CASSQDRPGSYYGYTF. CDR3 DNA: TGCGCCAGCAGCCAAGATCGACCGGGGAGTTACTATGGCTACACCTTC.

This chain joins TRBV3-1 (or the pseudogene TRBV3-2) and TRBJ2-2, with D unclear. V lost 0 bases and J 5 bases, leaving 7 bases between the germline ends. Germline-derived CDR1 and CDR2 are LGHDT and YNNKEL (reference sequence). CDR3 length: 14 residues. CDR3 DNA sequence: TGTGCCAGCAGCCAAGATGGCCCAACCGGGGAGCTGTTTTTT. Its protein product is CASSQDGPTGELFF.

This chain links TRBV5-3 with TRBJ2-3, with D hard to call. TRBV5-3 is filed as an ORF, its function uncertain. CDR3 length: 13 residues. Trimming left V 7 bases short and J 1 base short, with 10 bases between. CDR3 nucleotides: TGTGCCAGAGGGATTCTTGGCACAGATACGCAGTATTTT. Translated: CARGILGTDTQYF.

The chain has TRBV11-3 and TRBJ2-3, with 11 bases identical to TRBD2. Unmatched junction bases numbered 6, after V lost 3 bases and J lost 4 bases. This CDR3 contains 16 residues. CDR1 and CDR2 from the germline V gene are SGHNT and YENEEA. This CDR3 is CASSLGLAGGADTQYF. Here the CDR3 DNA reads TGTGCCAGCAGCTTGGGGCTAGCGGGGGGCGCAGATACGCAGTATTTT.

The chain recombines TRBV21-1 with TRBJ1-4; TRBD1 is the table's D call and was not checked against the DNA. TRBV21-1 is a known pseudogene. The CDR3 extends over 16 amino acids. Written as DNA, the CDR3 is TGTGCCAGCGGACACGCTGGGACATGGCGTACTGAAAAACTGTTTTTT. This encodes CASGHAGTWRTEKLFF.

The chain links TRBV12-3 or TRBV12-4 to TRBJ2-5; possible D gene TRBD1, 5 bases. V lost 6 bases and J 1 base, leaving 6 bases between the germline ends. There are 12 residues in the CDR3. As DNA, the CDR3 is TGTGCCAGCAGAAGGGGCCAAGAGACCCAGTACTTC. Amino acids: CASRRGQETQYF.

In this sample, this clone turned up a few times. J is TRBJ1-3 and V is TRBV30, with TRBD1 as a possible D gene (6 bases). Germline loops: CDR1 GTSNPN, CDR2 SVGIG (reference sequence). CDR3 length equals 15 residues. V was cut by 2 bases and J by 4 bases, with 15 bases left in between. The CDR3 DNA reads TGTGCCTGGAGTAGGGAACAGGGTAACGGAAACACCATATATTTT. This encodes CAWSREQGNGNTIYF.

The rearrangement uses TRBV6-4 and TRBJ1-1; TRBD1 aligns across 9 bases. From germline, CDR1 is MRHNA and CDR2 SNTAGT. The V segment lost 4 bases and the J segment 4 bases; nucleotides outside the gene matches: 7. The CDR3 is 15 residues long. This CDR3 reads CASSGSDRGTTEAFF. CDR3 nucleotides: TGTGCCAGCAGTGGTTCCGACAGGGGGACCACTGAAGCTTTCTTT.

This chain connects TRBV6-1 to TRBJ1-6; maybe TRBD1 (5 bases). V shed 4 bases and J shed 6 bases, with 25 bases lying between them. CDR3 length: 19 residues. The V gene's germline CDR1 is MNHNS and CDR2 SASEGT. In nucleotides, the CDR3 is TGTGCCAGCAGTGGTTCAGGGATCGTCCAGCGAGGACGTAATTCACCCCTCCACTTT. It is translated as CASSGSGIVQRGRNSPLHF.

As regards this clone: Other DNA sequences in this sample translate to the same CDR3. This chain connects TRBV4-2 to TRBJ2-3; TRBD1 matches 11 bases. V shed 2 bases and J 2 bases; nucleotides not matched to a gene: 9. CDR1 is LGHNA, CDR2 YNFKEQ, per germline. CDR3 length equals 18 residues. In nucleotides, the CDR3 is TGTGCCAGCAGCCAAAAACTTGGACAGGGGGCCCCCACAGATACGCAGTATTTT. This encodes CASSQKLGQGAPTDTQYF.

CDR3 protein: CASSPDRYSGNTIYF. The DNA of the CDR3 is TGTGCCAGCAGCCCCGACAGGTACTCTGGAAACACCATATATTTT. The rearrangement joins TRBV6-5 to TRBJ1-3, with a weak D call TRBD1 (6 bases). CDR3 length equals 15 residues. CDR1 is MNHEY, CDR2 SVGAGI, per germline. V shed 6 bases and J shed 0 bases, with 12 bases lying between them.

This chain uses TRBV2 with TRBJ2-3, with 10 bases that match TRBD2. The CDR3 is made up of 14 amino acids. V lost 7 bases and J lost 2; bases outside the gene matches: 3. CDR1 is SNHLY, CDR2 FYNNEI, per germline. CDR3 in amino acids: CASKTSGVTDTQYF. In DNA form, the CDR3 reads TGTGCCAGCAAAACTAGCGGGGTCACAGATACGCAGTATTTT.

The chain employs TRBV7-3 and TRBJ1-2, with 7 bases identical to TRBD1. CDR1 SGHTA and CDR2 FQGTGA come from the germline V gene. The trim removed 4 bases at V and 3 bases at J, leaving 2 bases unmatched. This CDR3 contains 13 residues. The chain's CDR3 is CASSYDRDYGYTF. The CDR3, as DNA: TGTGCCAGCAGCTACGACAGGGACTATGGCTACACCTTC.

CDR3 region: CASSYGRGAYNEQFF. In DNA, the CDR3 is TGTGCCAGCAGTTACGGAAGGGGAGCGTACAATGAGCAGTTCTTC. The rearrangement joins TRBV6-5 to TRBJ2-1, with D tentatively TRBD1 or TRBD2 (5 bases each). The CDR3 is made up of 15 amino acids. Per germline, CDR1 MNHEY and CDR2 SVGAGI. Trimming removed 2 bases at V and 4 bases at J, with 12 bases between.